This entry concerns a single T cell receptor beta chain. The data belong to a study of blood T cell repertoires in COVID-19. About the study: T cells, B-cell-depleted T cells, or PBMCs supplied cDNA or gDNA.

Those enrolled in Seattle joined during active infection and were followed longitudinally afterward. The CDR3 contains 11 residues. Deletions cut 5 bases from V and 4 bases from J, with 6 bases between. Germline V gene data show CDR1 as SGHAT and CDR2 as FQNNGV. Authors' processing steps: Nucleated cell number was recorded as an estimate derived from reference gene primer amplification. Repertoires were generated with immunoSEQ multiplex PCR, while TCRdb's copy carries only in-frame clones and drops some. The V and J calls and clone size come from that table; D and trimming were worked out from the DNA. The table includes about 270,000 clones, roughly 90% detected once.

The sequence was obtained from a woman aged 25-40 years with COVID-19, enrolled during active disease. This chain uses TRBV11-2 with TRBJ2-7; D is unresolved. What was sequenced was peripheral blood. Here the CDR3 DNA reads TGTGCCAGCAGCGTTAGTTACGAGCAGTACTTC. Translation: CASSVSYEQYF.